A single sample gave rise to the 27 T cell receptor beta chains below, sequenced in a study of graft-versus-host responses after intestinal transplantation. The protocol was immunoSEQ multiplex PCR, while the TCRdb copy is restricted to in-frame clones and leaves out a portion. Of about 14,000 clones listed, around two fifths are singletons. Each mixed lymphocyte reaction held 200,000 CFSE-labeled responders and 200,000 irradiated violet-dye-labeled stimulators. Sequencing was performed on alloreactive CD8+ T cells from a mixed lymphocyte reaction culture, taken before intestinal transplant. Subset indicated: CFSE-low proliferating T cells sorted from roughly 6-day pre-transplant mixed lymphocyte reaction (GvH or HvG direction). The receptors were sampled from a human patient who received an intestinal transplant.

This chain joins TRBV27 and TRBJ2-3; 9 bases are shared with TRBD1. Looked up from germline, CDR1 is MNHEY and CDR2 is SMNVEV (reference sequence). The V segment lost 3 bases and the J segment 2 bases; nucleotides outside the gene matches: 3. CDR3 size: 15 residues. For the CDR3, the DNA is TGTGCCAGCAGTTTCGGGACAGGGTACACAGATACGCAGTATTTT. It yields the protein CASSFGTGYTDTQYF.

This chain uses TRBV13 with TRBJ2-2, with TRBD2 matching 8 bases. The V gene end was trimmed by 6 bases and the J gene end by 4 bases; junction bases not matched to a gene: 13. Germline V gene lookup returns CDR1 PRHDT and CDR2 FYEKMQ (reference sequence). The length of the CDR3 is 17 residues. The CDR3 DNA is TGTGCCAGCAGTGGCGGGGGGACCCCACCAATCACCGGGGAGCTGTTTTTT. It yields the protein CASSGGGTPPITGELFF.

CDR3 amino acids: CASSAGTGGNEQFF. CDR3 nucleotide sequence: TGTGCCAGCAGTGCTGGGACAGGGGGAAATGAGCAGTTCTTC. The rearrangement uses TRBV27 and TRBJ2-1; 11 bases match TRBD1. Germline CDR1 MNHEY, CDR2 SMNVEV (reference sequence). This CDR3 region has 14 residues. Germline trimming cut 5 bases from V and 7 bases from J; bases unmatched to any gene: 4.

The rearrangement uses TRBV7-8 and TRBJ2-5; TRBD2 aligns across 8 bases. In germline, CDR1 is SGHVS, CDR2 FQNEAQ. With V trimmed by 2 bases and J by 5 bases, 4 bases remained unmatched. This CDR3 has 14 residues. In DNA form, the CDR3 reads TGTGCCAGCAGCTTAACCGGGGGGGGCGAGACCCAGTACTTC. This gives the protein CASSLTGGGETQYF.

By its share, this clone is medium-sized (0.01 to 0.1%). The chain is built from TRBV9 and TRBJ2-7; TRBD2 agrees at 12 bases. The V gene's germline CDR1 is SGDLS and CDR2 YYNGEE. V lost 3 bases, J lost 1 base, and 5 bases stayed unmatched. The CDR3 runs to 16 residues. The CDR3 bases are TGTGCCAGCAGCGGGGGACTAGCGGGTTCTTCCTACGAGCAGTACTTC. Translated: CASSGGLAGSSYEQYF.

This clone was recorded a few times. Additional DNA sequences in this sample encode the identical CDR3. This sequence joins TRBV6-1 and TRBJ2-7; D unclear. The germline gives CDR1 MNHNS, CDR2 SASEGT. Trimming removed 4 bases at V and 2 bases at J, with 9 bases between. The CDR3 is 13 amino acids. The DNA of the CDR3 is TGTGCCAGCAGTGCGAGAGGTCCCTACGAGCAGTACTTC. Amino acids: CASSARGPYEQYF.

This rearrangement joins TRBV7-2 to TRBJ2-7, with D perhaps TRBD2 (5 bases). The CDR3 length is 13 residues. The germline V gene encodes CDR1 SGHTA and CDR2 FQGNSA. Trimming pared 1 base from V and 6 bases from J, leaving 10 bases between. DNA for the CDR3: TGTGCCAGCAGCTTAGATAGCGTTGGCGAGCAGTACTTC. Translated, it gives CASSLDSVGEQYF.

The chain is built from TRBV29-1 and TRBJ1-2; 9 bases fit TRBD1. Germline V gene sequence: CDR1 SQVTM, CDR2 ANQGSEA. CDR3 length: 13 residues. With V trimmed by 6 bases and J by 4 bases, 6 bases remained unmatched. As DNA, the CDR3 is TGCAGCGTCTTACAGGGGGCGAGCTATGGCTACACCTTC. This gives the protein CSVLQGASYGYTF.

The V and J genes are TRBV5-1 and TRBJ2-1; TRBD1 matches at 7 bases. J gave up 2 bases and V 0 bases, and 5 bases lay outside the gene matches. Germline assignment: CDR1 SGHRS and CDR2 YFSETQ. The CDR3 totals 16 residues. The CDR3 protein is CASSLGDRETYNEQFF. The CDR3 nucleotides read TGCGCCAGCAGCTTGGGTGACAGGGAAACCTACAATGAGCAGTTCTTC.

The chain recombines TRBV7-8 with TRBJ2-1; 13 nucleotides align to TRBD2. This CDR3 contains 17 residues. The ends lost 5 bases at V and 6 bases at J; junction bases unmatched: 10. The germline CDR1 and CDR2 sequences are SGHVS and FQNEAQ. CDR3 region: CASSPFPGTSGTNEQFF. The DNA for the CDR3 is TGTGCCAGCAGCCCATTTCCCGGGACTAGCGGGACCAATGAGCAGTTCTTC.

This chain joins TRBV5-8 and TRBJ1-5, with TRBD1 as a possible D gene (5 bases). Trimming removed 4 bases from V and 0 bases from J, with 20 bases in between. The CDR3 runs to 18 residues. Germline-derived CDR1 and CDR2 are SGHTS and YDEGEE. This CDR3 is CASSLELVTGYSNQPQHF. The CDR3, as DNA: TGTGCCAGCAGCCTCGAGCTTGTTACAGGCTATAGCAATCAGCCCCAGCATTTT.

This clone was detected a few times. V gene TRBV29-1 combines with J gene TRBJ1-2, with 7 bases identical to TRBD1. V shed 7 bases, J shed 2 bases, and the junction held 7 bases outside the gene matches. This CDR3 spans 13 amino acids. CDR1 and CDR2 (germline): SQVTM, ANQGSEA. The CDR3 here is CSAGGGENYGYTF. The CDR3 nucleotides read TGCAGCGCAGGGGGTGGCGAGAACTATGGCTACACCTTC.

This rearrangement joins TRBV7-9 to TRBJ2-7; TRBD1 matches at 10 bases. CDR1 is SEHNR, CDR2 FQNEAQ, per germline (reference sequence). V was pared by 4 bases and J by 4 bases, with 1 base of the junction left unmatched. The CDR3 runs to 13 residues. CDR3 in DNA: TGTGCCAGCAGCTGGACAGGGGGGTACGAGCAGTACTTC. Residues: CASSWTGGYEQYF.

This chain uses TRBV7-9 with TRBJ2-5; 8 bases are shared with TRBD2. CDR1 is SEHNR and CDR2 is FQNEAQ in the germline V gene (reference sequence). The CDR3 extends over 14 amino acids. Trimming cost V 6 bases and J 5 bases; bases outside gene matches: 8. Written as DNA, the CDR3 is TGTGCCAGCAGTGATGGACTAGCCTACGAGACCCAGTACTTC. It translates to CASSDGLAYETQYF.

The chain has TRBV11-2 and TRBJ2-5; 12 nucleotides align to TRBD2. Germline V gives CDR1 SGHAT, CDR2 FQNNGV. With V trimmed by 3 bases and J by 2 bases, 4 bases remained unmatched. This CDR3 is built from 16 residues. The CDR3 region is CASSFTSGGTQETQYF. Written as DNA, the CDR3 is TGTGCCAGCAGCTTCACTAGCGGGGGGACACAAGAGACCCAGTACTTC.

The V gene is TRBV11-3, the J gene TRBJ2-2; TRBD2 agrees at 8 bases. V was pared by 5 bases and J by 3 bases, with 8 bases of the junction left unmatched. This CDR3 is built from 16 residues. In germline, CDR1 is SGHNT, CDR2 YENEEA. CDR3 nucleotides: TGTGCCAGCAGCCCGTTCTCCGGGGGGGACACCGGGGAGCTGTTTTTT. It yields the protein CASSPFSGGDTGELFF.

The chain has TRBV28 and TRBJ1-4; a possible D gene is TRBD1 (6 bases). This CDR3 spans 15 amino acids. The germline gives CDR1 MDHEN, CDR2 SYDVKM. The V end was cut by 3 bases, the J end by 7 bases, with 15 bases between. Here the CDR3 reads CASSFYQGRGEKLFF. The DNA of the CDR3 is TGTGCCAGCAGTTTCTATCAGGGGAGGGGTGAAAAACTGTTTTTT.

This chain links TRBV5-1 with TRBJ2-7; 11 bases are a match to TRBD1. V trimming: 4 bases; J trimming: 4 bases; junction bases outside the gene matches: 7. CDR3 length equals 15 residues. Germline V lookup: CDR1 SGHRS, CDR2 YFSETQ. CDR3 bases: TGCGCCAGCAGCCTTTACGGGACAGGGGGTTACGAGCAGTACTTC. Translating it yields CASSLYGTGGYEQYF.

The chain employs TRBV11-2 and TRBJ2-3, with 10 bases matching TRBD2. Trimming at V came to 6 bases and at J to 5 bases, leaving 8 bases not matched to a gene. Germline values: CDR1 SGHAT, CDR2 FQNNGV. This CDR3 is 15 amino acids long. CDR3 nucleotides: TGTGCCAGCAGTCCTACTAGCGGGATAGGAGATACGCAGTATTTT. Translated, it gives CASSPTSGIGDTQYF.

This rearrangement joins TRBV5-1 to TRBJ2-7; 8 positions agree with TRBD2. J was trimmed by 0 bases and V by 4 bases; bases with no gene match: 6. Germline CDR1 is SGHRS and CDR2 is YFSETQ. The CDR3 covers 15 residues. CDR3 amino acids: CASSVVAGSSYEQYF. CDR3 DNA sequence: TGCGCCAGCAGCGTGGTAGCGGGGAGCTCCTACGAGCAGTACTTC.

This sequence joins TRBV2 and TRBJ2-7, with a possible D match to TRBD1 (5 bases). Trimming left V 3 bases short and J 3 bases short, with 21 bases between. Germline V gives CDR1 SNHLY, CDR2 FYNNEI. This CDR3 spans 17 amino acids. This chain's CDR3 is CASSDKLAETVVYEQYF. The CDR3 coding sequence is TGTGCCAGCAGTGATAAACTGGCAGAGACAGTGGTCTACGAGCAGTACTTC.

This clone was recorded a few times. This chain uses TRBV18 with TRBJ2-3, with D possibly being TRBD2 (6 bases). Germline CDR1 KGHSH, CDR2 LQKENI. Trimming cost V 3 bases and J 2 bases, with 12 bases left between them. The CDR3 is 15 amino acids. As DNA, the CDR3 is TGTGCCAGCTCACCGTACGGGAGAGACACAGATACGCAGTATTTT. Translated: CASSPYGRDTDTQYF.

This sequence joins TRBV30 and TRBJ2-3; maybe TRBD1 (6 bases). The CDR3 is 14 residues long. The germline V gene has CDR1 GTSNPN and CDR2 SVGIG (reference sequence). V was pared by 5 bases and J by 3 bases, with 15 bases between. CDR3 protein: CAWGPGEGTDTQYF. The CDR3 DNA reads TGTGCCTGGGGTCCAGGGGAAGGGACAGATACGCAGTATTTT.

The rearrangement links TRBV27 to TRBJ2-7, with TRBD2 identical over 8 bases. The CDR3 has 15 amino acids. Germline V gives CDR1 MNHEY, CDR2 SMNVEV (reference sequence). The junction had 8 bases not matched to a gene; V was cut back by 5 bases and J by 2 bases. This chain's CDR3 is CASSGVTSAAYEQYF. The CDR3 bases are TGTGCCAGCAGTGGGGTGACTAGCGCCGCCTACGAGCAGTACTTC.

The V and J genes are TRBV4-3 and TRBJ2-2, with TRBD1 matching over 9 bases. Germline trimming cut 5 bases from V and 4 bases from J; bases unmatched to any gene: 8. The germline V gene encodes CDR1 LGHNA and CDR2 YSLEER. The CDR3 sequence is 16 residues long. CDR3 bases: TGCGCCAGCAGCGAATATGGGACAGGGACCACCGGGGAGCTGTTTTTT. This encodes CASSEYGTGTTGELFF.

The rearrangement links TRBV6-6 to TRBJ1-1; possibly TRBD1 for D (5 bases). There are 15 residues in the CDR3. Germline V gene sequence: CDR1 MNHNY, CDR2 SVGAGI (reference sequence). V was cut by 5 bases and J by 4 bases, with 17 bases left in between. CDR3: CASSLTGFVVTEAFF. The DNA of the CDR3 is TGTGCCAGCAGTCTCACAGGATTCGTGGTCACTGAAGCTTTCTTT.

In this sample, this clone turned up a few times. This chain links TRBV6-6 with TRBJ2-3; maybe TRBD2 (5 bases). CDR3 length: 12 residues. Trimming took 2 bases from V and 5 from J, leaving 5 bases between them. The V gene's germline CDR1 is MNHNY and CDR2 SVGAGI (reference sequence). The CDR3 nucleotides read TGTGCCAGCAGTTACGGGAGAGATACGCAGTATTTT. Amino acids: CASSYGRDTQYF.